This T cell receptor beta chain was captured in a study of regulatory dendritic cells for organ transplantation. CD4+ or CD8+ T cells were sorted as naive CD45RA+ or memory CD45RO+. J lost 6 bases, V lost 4 bases, and 5 bases had no gene match. This CDR3 is 15 amino acids long. Germline values: CDR1 LNHDA, CDR2 SQIVND (reference sequence). Findings of the study overall: Regulatory dendritic cells appeared to expand memory CD8+ clones less than mature ones. The most alloreactive TCR clonotypes were found in resting memory CD8+ cells. The authors noted considerable between-person heterogeneity in alloreactive memory CD8+ cells.

Note on this clone: Its antigen is currently unknown.

Measured with immunoSEQ multiplex PCR; TCRdb has only the in-frame clones, and not every one. The data show tens of thousands of clones, about 79% seen once. This chain joins TRBV19 and TRBJ1-4; 10 nucleotides align to TRBD1. The clonotype was recovered from a human donor in good health. The sequenced material came from memory CD4+ T cells from blood. The subset was: CD45RO+ memory T cells. DNA of the CDR3: TGTGCCAGTAGTACCGACAGGGGGCTTTATGAAAAACTGTTTTTT. Translation: CASSTDRGLYEKLFF.